This T cell receptor (beta chain) was observed in a study of early T cells in non-severe SARS-CoV-2 infection. On the study more broadly: Sequencing targeted bulk RNA from unsorted whole blood, leaving chains unpaired.

Findings and caveats of the study: Private and CD4 specificities were missed by VDJdb matching, skewed to anti-spike CD8.

As for this clonotype: The antigen is undetermined.

From germline, CDR1 is SQVTM and CDR2 ANQGSEA. V shed 7 bases and J 8 bases; nucleotides not matched to a gene: 13. CDR3 length equals 14 residues. Attachment of unique molecular identifiers was made to individual cDNA molecules. TCRdb re-called the 5' RACE reads through MiXCR, storing one row per CDR3 protein. The sample holds some 70,000 distinct CDR3 sequences; 12% are singletons and the top ten take roughly 3.8%. The material sequenced was whole blood. The receptor's source is an adult who was a healthcare worker with PCR-confirmed SARS-CoV-2 infection or an uninfected control (not recorded which). The V gene is TRBV29-1, the J gene TRBJ2-3; 9 bases line up with TRBD2. The CDR3 here is CSGGDSGRGGTQYF. In DNA, the CDR3 is TGCAGCGGGGGGGATAGCGGGAGAGGAGGTACGCAGTATTTT.